A single sample gave rise to the 5 T cell receptor beta chains below, sequenced in a study of PD-1 blockade in classical Hodgkin lymphoma. Using immunoSEQ multiplex PCR, the repertoire was profiled, and TCRdb retains in-frame clones only, with some absent. The sample records about 35,000 clones, 75% to 95% being singletons. Brentuximab vedotin exposure varied among the patients, all of whom had relapsed after autologous stem cell transplantation. Magnetic depletion of unwanted cells isolated CD4+ T cells from thawed PBMCs. Source: CD4+ T cells from blood, taken at baseline. These receptors were taken from a human donor with classical Hodgkin lymphoma.

V and J are TRBV5-5 and TRBJ1-4, with D perhaps TRBD1 (5 bases). V lost 4 bases to trimming and J lost 4 bases, with 17 bases between them. Per the germline V gene, CDR1 is SGHKS and CDR2 is YYEKEE (reference sequence). The CDR3 extends over 16 amino acids. CDR3 sequence: CASSRITGVLNEKLFF. CDR3 DNA sequence: TGTGCCAGCAGCCGGATCACAGGCGTTCTTAATGAAAAACTGTTTTTT.

There are a few counts of this clone. The V and J genes are TRBV5-4 and TRBJ2-2; maybe TRBD1 (6 bases). Germline-derived CDR1 and CDR2 are SGHNT and YYREEE (reference sequence). V gave up 1 base and J gave up 5 bases, with 9 bases separating them. The CDR3 contains 14 residues. The DNA for the CDR3 is TGTGCCAGCAGCTTGCAGGGGAGTACCGGGGAGCTGTTTTTT. This codes for CASSLQGSTGELFF.

This chain connects TRBV11-2 to TRBJ2-3; D unclear. Germline CDR1 SGHAT, CDR2 FQNNGV. The CDR3 sequence is 11 residues long. V was trimmed by 1 base and J by 7 bases, leaving 3 bases between them. CDR3 region: CASSLGYTQYF. CDR3 bases: TGTGCCAGCAGCTTAGGATATACGCAGTATTTT. Complete variable domain (other parts from reference TRBV11-2 and TRBJ2-3): EAGVAQSPRYKIIEKRQSVAFWCNPISGHATLYWYQQILGQGPKLLIQFQNNGVVDDSQLPKDRFSAERLKGVDSTLKIQPAKLEDSAVYLCASSLGYTQYFGPGTRLTVL.

The sample holds a few counts of this clone. CDR3 loop: CASSPPPSGRSYEQYF. CDR3 nucleotides: TGCGCCAGCAGTCCTCCTCCTAGCGGGAGGTCGTACGAGCAGTACTTC. The chain carries TRBV23-1 and TRBJ2-7, with 11 positions matching TRBD2. TRBV23-1 has ORF status, its function being uncertain. V lost 4 bases, J lost 4 bases, and 9 bases stayed unmatched. The CDR3 is 16 residues long.

The chain joins TRBV7-2 to TRBJ1-1, with D possibly being TRBD1 (6 bases). V was pared by 5 bases and J by 3 bases, with 13 bases between. CDR3 length: 14 amino acids. CDR1 and CDR2 from the germline V gene are SGHTA and FQGNSA. In DNA form, the CDR3 reads TGTGCCAGCAGCGCTCTAGGGGGATACACTGAAGCTTTCTTT. Protein product: CASSALGGYTEAFF.